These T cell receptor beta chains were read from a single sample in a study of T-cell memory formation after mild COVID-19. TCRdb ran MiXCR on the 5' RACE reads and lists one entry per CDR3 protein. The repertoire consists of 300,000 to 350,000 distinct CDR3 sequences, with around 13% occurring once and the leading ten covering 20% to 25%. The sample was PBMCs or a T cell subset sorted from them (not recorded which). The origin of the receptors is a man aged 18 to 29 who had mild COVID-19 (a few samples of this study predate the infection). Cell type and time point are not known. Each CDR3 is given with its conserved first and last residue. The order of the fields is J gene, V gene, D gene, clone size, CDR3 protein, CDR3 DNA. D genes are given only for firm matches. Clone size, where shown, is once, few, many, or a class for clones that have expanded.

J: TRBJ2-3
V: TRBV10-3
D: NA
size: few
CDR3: CAIKPDGHPGGDTQYF
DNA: TGTGCCATCAAGCCCGATGGGCACCCTGGGGGAGATACGCAGTATTTT

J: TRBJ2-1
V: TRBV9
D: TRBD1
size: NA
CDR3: CASSGQGSSEQFF
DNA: TGTGCCAGCAGCGGACAGGGGTCCAGTGAGCAGTTCTTC

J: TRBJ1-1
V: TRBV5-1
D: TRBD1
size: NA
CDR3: CASSLAQGAPGFF
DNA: TGCGCCAGCAGCTTGGCCCAGGGGGCCCCAGGTTTCTTT

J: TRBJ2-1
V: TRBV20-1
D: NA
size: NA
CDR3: CSATQGGNEQFF
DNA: TGCAGTGCTACTCAGGGTGGGAATGAGCAGTTCTTC

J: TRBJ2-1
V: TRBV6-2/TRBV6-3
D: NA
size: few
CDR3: CASSWGGGFNEQFF
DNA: TGTGCCAGCAGTTGGGGAGGGGGCTTTAATGAGCAGTTCTTC

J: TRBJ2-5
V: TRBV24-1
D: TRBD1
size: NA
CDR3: CATSDPQGQETQYF
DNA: TGTGCCACCAGTGATCCACAGGGGCAAGAGACCCAGTACTTC

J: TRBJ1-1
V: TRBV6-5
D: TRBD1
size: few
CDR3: CASSSTRQGLWAAFF
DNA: TGTGCCAGCAGTTCAACAAGACAGGGACTGTGGGCCGCTTTCTTT

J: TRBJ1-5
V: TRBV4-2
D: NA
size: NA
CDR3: CASSQELQVNQPQHF
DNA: TGTGCCAGCAGCCAAGAGCTACAGGTAAACCAGCCCCAGCATTTT

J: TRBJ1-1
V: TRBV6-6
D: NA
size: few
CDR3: CASSSPGRGHWGTEAFF
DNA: TGTGCCAGCAGTTCTCCCGGGAGGGGCCATTGGGGGACTGAAGCTTTCTTT

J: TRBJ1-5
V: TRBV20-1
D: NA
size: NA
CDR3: CSAEPGGNQPQHF
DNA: TGCAGTGCTGAGCCTGGAGGCAATCAGCCCCAGCATTTT

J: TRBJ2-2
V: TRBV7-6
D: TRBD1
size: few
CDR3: CASSLEGRDSGYRTGELFF
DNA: TGTGCCAGCAGCTTAGAGGGTCGGGACAGCGGTTATCGCACCGGGGAGCTGTTTTTT

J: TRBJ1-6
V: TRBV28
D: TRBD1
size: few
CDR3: CASSLLTGKNSPLHF
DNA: TGTGCCAGCAGTCTTCTGACAGGGAAGAATTCACCCCTCCACTTT

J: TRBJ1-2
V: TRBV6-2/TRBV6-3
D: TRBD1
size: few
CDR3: CASSDRDSYGYTF
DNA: TGTGCCAGCAGTGACCGGGACAGCTATGGCTACACCTTC

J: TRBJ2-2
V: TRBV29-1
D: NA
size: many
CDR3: CSVDGARGSTGELFF
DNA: TGCAGCGTTGATGGGGCTCGGGGGAGCACCGGGGAGCTGTTTTTT

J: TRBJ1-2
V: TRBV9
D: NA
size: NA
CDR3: CASSAGRTYGYTF
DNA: TGTGCCAGCAGCGCGGGACGGACCTATGGCTACACCTTC

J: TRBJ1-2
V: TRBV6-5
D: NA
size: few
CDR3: CASSSTGYNYGYTF
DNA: TGTGCCAGCAGTTCGACAGGTTATAACTATGGCTACACCTTC

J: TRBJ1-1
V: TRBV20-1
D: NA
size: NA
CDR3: CSALRGMNTEAFF
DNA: TGCAGTGCCCTCCGGGGCATGAACACTGAAGCTTTCTTT

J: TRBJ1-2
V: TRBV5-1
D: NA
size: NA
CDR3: CASSLPGRVYGYTF
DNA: TGCGCCAGCAGCTTGCCTGGCAGGGTTTATGGCTACACCTTC

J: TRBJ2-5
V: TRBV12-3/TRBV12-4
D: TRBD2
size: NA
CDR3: CASIPGTGGGWQETQYF
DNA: TGTGCCAGCATCCCAGGAACCGGCGGGGGATGGCAAGAGACCCAGTACTTC

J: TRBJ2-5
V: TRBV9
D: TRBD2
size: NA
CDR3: CASSVHIGTSGGSVFQETQYF
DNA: TGTGCCAGCAGCGTACACATCGGGACTAGCGGGGGGTCCGTCTTCCAAGAGACCCAGTACTTC

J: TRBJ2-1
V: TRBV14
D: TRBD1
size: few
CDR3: CASSQDSRGLVGEQFF
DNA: TGTGCCAGCAGCCAAGACTCCAGGGGGCTAGTAGGTGAGCAGTTCTTC

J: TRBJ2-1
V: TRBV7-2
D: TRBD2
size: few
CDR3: CASSSRDLQLAGPSNLEQFF
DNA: TGTGCCAGCAGCTCCAGAGACCTCCAACTAGCGGGGCCCTCCAACCTTGAGCAGTTCTTC

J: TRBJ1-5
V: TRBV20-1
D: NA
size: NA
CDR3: CSARYGPNQPQHF
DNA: TGCAGTGCTAGATATGGTCCCAATCAGCCCCAGCATTTT

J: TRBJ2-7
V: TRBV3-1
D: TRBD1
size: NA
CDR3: CASSLMVGRGTNEQYF
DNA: TGTGCCAGCAGCCTAATGGTCGGCAGGGGGACCAACGAGCAGTACTTC

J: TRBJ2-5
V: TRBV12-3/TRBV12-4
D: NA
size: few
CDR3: CASRMGFQETQYF
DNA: TGTGCCAGCAGGATGGGGTTCCAAGAGACCCAGTACTTC

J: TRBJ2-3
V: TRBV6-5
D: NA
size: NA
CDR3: CASRGSSTDTQYF
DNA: TGTGCCAGTCGGGGTTCTAGCACAGATACGCAGTATTTT

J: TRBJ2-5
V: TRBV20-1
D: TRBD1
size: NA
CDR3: CSARRPQGAGETQYF
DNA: TGCAGTGCTCGCCGACCGCAGGGGGCTGGGGAGACCCAGTACTTC

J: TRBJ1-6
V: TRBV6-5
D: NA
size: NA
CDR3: CASSYNRPYNSPLHF
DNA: TGTGCCAGCAGTTACAACAGGCCTTATAATTCACCCCTCCACTTT

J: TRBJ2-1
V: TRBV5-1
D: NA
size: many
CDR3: CASSLAIESALVNEQFF
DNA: TGCGCCAGCAGCTTGGCGATCGAGAGCGCGTTGGTCAATGAGCAGTTCTTC

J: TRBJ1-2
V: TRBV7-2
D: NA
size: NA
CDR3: CASSSGGRTNYGYTF
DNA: TGTGCCAGCAGCTCGGGGGGCAGAACTAACTATGGCTACACCTTC

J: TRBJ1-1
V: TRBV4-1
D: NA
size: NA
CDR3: CASSQVGNTEAFF
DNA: TGCGCCAGCAGCCAAGTGGGGAACACTGAAGCTTTCTTT

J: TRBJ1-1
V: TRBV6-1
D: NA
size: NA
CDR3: CASSSKGLDTEAFF
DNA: TGTGCCAGCAGTTCAAAGGGGTTAGACACTGAAGCTTTCTTT

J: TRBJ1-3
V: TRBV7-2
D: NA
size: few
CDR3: CASSLDADETWLGNTIYF
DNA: TGTGCCAGCAGCTTAGACGCCGATGAGACGTGGTTGGGAAACACCATATATTTT

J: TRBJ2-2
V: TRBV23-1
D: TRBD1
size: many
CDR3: CASSQRTGTGAGELFF
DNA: TGCGCCAGCAGCCAGCGGACCGGGACAGGGGCCGGGGAGCTGTTTTTT